The 32 T cell receptor beta chains reported below all come from one sample, sequenced in a study of beta chain features in type 1 diabetes. Findings and caveats of the study: Among patients with Type 1 diabetes, TCRB CDR3s were moderately but significantly shorter in every one of the four CD4+ subsets.

These receptors have no known antigen. Of the isolated RNA, all was reverse transcribed, and so the sequenced material was expressed TCRB transcripts. TCRdb's copy holds only in-frame clones and misses some; the assay was immunoSEQ multiplex PCR. The sample lists more than 550,000 clones, more than 12% occurring once. Sequencing used naive CD4+ T cells from blood. Receptors were obtained from a man aged 18 to 30 with type 1 diabetes.

The chain recombines TRBV7-2 with TRBJ2-3, with D perhaps matching TRBD2 (6 bases). Trimming took off 5 bases at V and 6 bases at J, with 21 bases between the two ends. The CDR3 runs to 16 residues. Germline-derived CDR1 and CDR2 are SGHTA and FQGNSA. Here the CDR3 reads CASSPSLLGGYDTQYF. CDR3 in DNA: TGTGCCAGCAGCCCCTCTTTGCTCGGAGGGTACGATACGCAGTATTTT.

The chain carries TRBV2 and TRBJ2-7, with 12 bases identical to TRBD1. This CDR3 comprises 14 residues. Trimming removed 7 bases from V and 6 bases from J; junction bases left unmatched: 7. Germline V gives CDR1 SNHLY, CDR2 FYNNEI. The CDR3 loop reads CASIRDRGRGEQYF. DNA for the CDR3: TGTGCCAGCATCCGGGACAGGGGGCGAGGCGAGCAGTACTTC.

This clone was observed a handful of times. The V and J genes are TRBV30 and TRBJ1-2, with 9 bases matching TRBD1. V lost 0 bases, J lost 4 bases, and 3 bases stayed unmatched. The CDR3 is 14 amino acids. Germline values: CDR1 GTSNPN, CDR2 SVGIG (reference sequence). CDR3 in amino acids: CAWSVDRGSYGYTF. The CDR3 DNA reads as TGTGCCTGGAGTGTTGACAGGGGGTCCTATGGCTACACCTTC.

The sample holds a few counts of this clone. The V and J genes are TRBV6-5 and TRBJ2-3; D is undetermined. Germline V gene lookup returns CDR1 MNHEY and CDR2 SVGAGI. This CDR3 is 16 amino acids long. V shed 0 bases and J shed 6 bases, with 16 bases lying between them. The CDR3 DNA reads as TGTGCCAGCAGTTACTCGTCAGTAACTGCGACGGATACGCAGTATTTT. Its translation: CASSYSSVTATDTQYF.

This chain joins TRBV4-1 and TRBJ2-1, with D possibly being TRBD2 (5 bases). With 3 bases removed from V and 14 bases from J, the gap between germline ends came to 14 bases. This CDR3 has 12 amino acids. CDR1 is MGHRA and CDR2 is YSYEKL in the germline V gene. CDR3 bases: TGCGCCAGCAGCCACATCGGGGAATTGGAGTTCTTC. Translation: CASSHIGELEFF.

A few counts support this clone. The J gene is TRBJ1-2, the V gene TRBV30; 8 bases line up with TRBD1. J was trimmed by 8 bases and V by 3 bases; bases with no gene match: 11. CDR1 and CDR2 from the germline V gene are GTSNPN and SVGIG (reference sequence). This CDR3 is 14 amino acids long. As DNA, the CDR3 is TGTGCCTGGAGCCCTTTACTGACAGGGGACGGCTACACCTTC. It encodes CAWSPLLTGDGYTF. Based on the CDR3 plus reference TRBV30 and TRBJ1-2, the full variable domain is SQTIHQWPATLVQPVGSPLSLECTVEGTSNPNLYWYRQAAGRGLQLLFYSVGIGQISSEVPQNLSASRPQDRQFILSSKKLLLSDSGFYLCAWSPLLTGDGYTFGSGTRLTVV.

V is TRBV7-9 and J is TRBJ1-3; no clear D gene. This CDR3 has 16 residues. Germline V gene lookup returns CDR1 SEHNR and CDR2 FQNEAQ (reference sequence). The V end lost 5 bases, the J end lost 0 bases, and 14 bases lay between the germline ends. CDR3 sequence (DNA): TGTGCCAGCAGCCCGGCGAGAGCTAGCTCTGGAAACACCATATATTTT. Translation: CASSPARASSGNTIYF.

This rearrangement joins TRBV15 to TRBJ1-1, with 11 bases identical to TRBD1. V lost 3 bases, J lost 6 bases, and 6 bases stayed unmatched. CDR3 length equals 15 residues. In germline, CDR1 is LNHNV, CDR2 YYDKDF (reference sequence). The CDR3 spells CATSRDRGLGPEAFF. CDR3 sequence (DNA): TGTGCCACCAGCAGGGACAGGGGGCTTGGTCCTGAAGCTTTCTTT.

This chain links TRBV7-3 with TRBJ1-5, with D hard to call. The V gene lost 4 bases and the J gene lost 2 bases, with 6 bases spanning the gap. CDR3 length: 13 amino acids. Germline V gene lookup returns CDR1 SGHTA and CDR2 FQGTGA. The CDR3 here is CASSSKGNQPQHF. The CDR3 region has the DNA TGTGCCAGCAGCTCTAAGGGCAATCAGCCCCAGCATTTT.

This clone was seen only a few times. This rearrangement joins TRBV7-2 to TRBJ2-5; D possibly corresponds to TRBD1 (5 bases). From germline, CDR1 is SGHTA and CDR2 FQGNSA. This CDR3 region has 14 residues. V gave up 4 bases and J gave up 2 bases, with 11 bases separating them. The chain's CDR3 is CASSYNRLQETQYF. DNA for the CDR3: TGTGCCAGCAGCTACAACAGGTTACAAGAGACCCAGTACTTC.

The rearrangement joins TRBV30 to TRBJ1-3; perhaps TRBD1 as D (5 bases). Germline lookup yields CDR1 GTSNPN and CDR2 SVGIG (reference sequence). V dropped 4 bases and J dropped 4 bases, with 20 bases sitting between them. The CDR3 runs to 16 residues. CDR3 DNA sequence: TGTGCCTGGAATGTGGTCGTGGGGGTCGCCGGAAACACCATATATTTT. It specifies CAWNVVVGVAGNTIYF.

The V and J genes are TRBV30 and TRBJ1-1; the D is unclear. Deletions cut 2 bases from V and 0 bases from J, with 7 bases between. The CDR3 is 13 residues long. Germline V gene sequence: CDR1 GTSNPN, CDR2 SVGIG (reference sequence). The CDR3 here is CAWSIGVNTEAFF. The CDR3 nucleotides read TGTGCCTGGAGTATAGGCGTGAACACTGAAGCTTTCTTT.

In its sample, this clone was seen once. The chain couples TRBV4-3 to TRBJ2-3, with 9 bases matching TRBD2. V lost 2 bases, J lost 4 bases, and 7 bases stayed unmatched. The germline V gene encodes CDR1 LGHNA and CDR2 YSLEER. The length of the CDR3 is 16 residues. The CDR3 coding sequence is TGCGCCAGCAGCCAACAGACTAGCGGTTACTCAGATACGCAGTATTTT. It yields the protein CASSQQTSGYSDTQYF.

Of note for this clone: Other DNA sequences in this sample translate to the same CDR3. The rearrangement links TRBV29-1 to TRBJ2-7; D may be TRBD1 or TRBD2 (6 bases each). V gave up 3 bases and J gave up 4 bases, with 10 bases separating them. This CDR3 contains 12 residues. CDR1 is SQVTM, CDR2 ANQGSEA, per germline. CDR3 DNA sequence: TGCAGCGTTGACAGGGGAGGTTACGAGCAGTACTTC. This codes for CSVDRGGYEQYF.

The chain employs TRBV7-2 and TRBJ2-1; D might be TRBD2 (5 bases). The CDR3 runs to 14 residues. V shed 2 bases and J shed 0 bases, with 5 bases lying between them. Germline CDR1 is SGHTA and CDR2 is FQGNSA. The DNA for the CDR3 is TGTGCCAGCAGCTTACTAGCCTCCTACAATGAGCAGTTCTTC. Amino acids: CASSLLASYNEQFF. Full variable domain (outside the CDR3, taken from reference TRBV7-2 and TRBJ2-1): GAGVSQSPSNKVTEKGKDVELRCDPISGHTALYWYRQSLGQGLEFLIYFQGNSAPDKSGLPSDRFSAERTGGSVSTLTIQRTQQEDSAVYLCASSLLASYNEQFFGPGTRLTVL.

The table lists this clone with a few counts. The V and J genes are TRBV28 and TRBJ1-1, with TRBD1 identical over 9 bases. Germline V gives CDR1 MDHEN, CDR2 SYDVKM. Trimming at V came to 5 bases and at J to 10 bases, leaving 8 bases not matched to a gene. This CDR3 spans 13 amino acids. This CDR3 reads CASSLQGAKRAFF. The CDR3 coding sequence is TGTGCCAGCAGTCTACAGGGGGCGAAGCGAGCTTTCTTT.

This clone was counted a few times. The CDR3 loop reads CASSLKTDTQYF. The CDR3 DNA is TGTGCCAGCAGCTTAAAAACAGATACGCAGTATTTT. The chain employs TRBV7-2 and TRBJ2-3; D unresolved. This CDR3 contains 12 residues. Germline V CDR1 and CDR2: SGHTA, FQGNSA. V lost 2 bases, J lost 3 bases, and 3 bases lay in between.

In its sample, this clone was seen a few times. The V and J genes are TRBV18 and TRBJ2-4; TRBD2 matches at 9 bases. V shed 8 bases and J 7 bases; nucleotides not matched to a gene: 9. This CDR3 is built from 14 residues. Germline CDR1 and CDR2: KGHSH and LQKENI. Written as DNA, the CDR3 is TGTGCCAGCACAATAGCGGGGGCGAGGAACATTCAGTACTTC. Translating gives CASTIAGARNIQYF.

This clone came up a few times. The CDR3 DNA sequence: TGTGCCGGATCTGGGACTAGCGGAGAGCAGTACTTC. Encoded protein: CAGSGTSGEQYF. V usage is TRBV6-6 and J usage is TRBJ2-7, with TRBD2 identical over 11 bases. This CDR3 is 12 amino acids long. Germline-derived CDR1 and CDR2 are MNHNY and SVGAGI (reference sequence). Trimming removed 11 bases from V and 7 bases from J; junction bases left unmatched: 7.

This clone has just a few counts. V is TRBV7-2 and J is TRBJ2-1; D ambiguous. V was cut by 1 base and J by 0 bases, with 10 bases left in between. CDR1 is SGHTA and CDR2 is FQGNSA in the germline V gene. This CDR3 spans 16 amino acids. CDR3 nucleotide sequence: TGTGCCAGCAGCTTAGACTACTCGAGCTCCTACAATGAGCAGTTCTTC. Amino acids: CASSLDYSSSYNEQFF.

V and J are TRBV11-2 and TRBJ2-5, with 7 bases fitting TRBD1. This CDR3 contains 11 residues. The germline CDR1 and CDR2 sequences are SGHAT and FQNNGV. V was clipped by 5 bases and J by 10 bases; unmatched bases: 4. CDR3 residues: CASSPGGVQYF. For the CDR3, the DNA is TGTGCCAGCAGCCCAGGGGGTGTCCAGTACTTC. Looking up the rest from reference TRBV11-2 and TRBJ2-5 gives the full variable domain: EAGVAQSPRYKIIEKRQSVAFWCNPISGHATLYWYQQILGQGPKLLIQFQNNGVVDDSQLPKDRFSAERLKGVDSTLKIQPAKLEDSAVYLCASSPGGVQYFGPGTRLLVL.

The sample holds a few counts of this clone. This chain joins TRBV19 and TRBJ2-1, with 12 positions matching TRBD2. CDR3 size: 15 residues. V shed 1 base, J shed 8 bases, and the junction held 3 bases outside the gene matches. Germline values: CDR1 LNHDA, CDR2 SQIVND (reference sequence). CDR3 region: CASSIALAGGDEQFF. CDR3 coding DNA: TGTGCCAGTAGTATAGCACTAGCGGGAGGAGATGAGCAGTTCTTC.

This sequence joins TRBV5-1 and TRBJ2-7; 8 bases are shared with TRBD1. Per the germline V gene, CDR1 is SGHRS and CDR2 is YFSETQ. This CDR3 region has 16 residues. V lost 0 bases and J lost 3; bases outside the gene matches: 8. The CDR3 sequence: CASSLATGQESYEQYF. DNA of the CDR3: TGCGCCAGCAGCTTGGCCACGGGACAGGAAAGCTACGAGCAGTACTTC.

The chain recombines TRBV19 with TRBJ2-4; D is ambiguous. Germline V gives CDR1 LNHDA, CDR2 SQIVND (reference sequence). Between the trimmed V and J ends, which lost 11 bases and 0 bases, there was a span of 14 bases. The CDR3 contains 14 residues. The CDR3 loop reads CASRPHLAKNIQYF. CDR3 bases: TGTGCCTCAAGACCCCATCTAGCCAAAAACATTCAGTACTTC.

V and J are TRBV5-1 and TRBJ1-4, with unresolved D. The CDR3 contains 15 residues. Germline values: CDR1 SGHRS, CDR2 YFSETQ. Trimming cost V 0 bases and J 7 bases, with 13 bases left between them. The DNA for the CDR3 is TGCGCCAGCAGCTTGGAGGGCGGCTCGGTTGAAAAACTGTTTTTT. This translates into CASSLEGGSVEKLFF.

A note on this clone: Other nucleotide sequences from this sample produce the same CDR3. This chain links TRBV6-5 with TRBJ2-2; maybe TRBD2 (5 bases). Germline values: CDR1 MNHEY, CDR2 SVGAGI. CDR3 size: 13 residues. V lost 4 bases to trimming and J lost 5 bases, with 8 bases between them. CDR3 residues: CASSLRGTGELFF. Written as DNA, the CDR3 is TGTGCCAGCAGTTTACGAGGGACCGGGGAGCTGTTTTTT.

This chain connects TRBV5-1 to TRBJ2-1; the D gene could be TRBD1 or TRBD2 (6 bases each). Germline assignment: CDR1 SGHRS and CDR2 YFSETQ. V dropped 0 bases and J dropped 3 bases, with 10 bases sitting between them. This CDR3 has 15 amino acids. CDR3 sequence: CASSLDGGDYNEQFF. The CDR3 nucleotides read TGCGCCAGCAGCTTGGACGGGGGCGACTACAATGAGCAGTTCTTC.

The chain is built from TRBV7-9 and TRBJ2-2; 9 bases are a match to TRBD1. Germline V gene sequence: CDR1 SEHNR, CDR2 FQNEAQ (reference sequence). The CDR3 has 15 residues. V gave up 3 bases and J gave up 5 bases; unmatched junction bases: 4. CDR3 loop: CASSLKQGATGELFF. CDR3 coding DNA: TGTGCCAGCAGCTTGAAACAGGGGGCTACCGGGGAGCTGTTTTTT.

This clone was seen a few times. CDR3 in DNA: TGTGCCAGTAGTATTGCCCCACAGGGGGGACAAAACAATGAGCAGTTCTTC. Its translation: CASSIAPQGGQNNEQFF. The chain combines TRBV19 with TRBJ2-1, with 8 bases that match TRBD1. The V gene end was trimmed by 3 bases and the J gene end by 5 bases; junction bases not matched to a gene: 12. The CDR3 sequence is 17 residues long. Germline assignment: CDR1 LNHDA and CDR2 SQIVND (reference sequence).

For the CDR3, the DNA is TGTGCCAGCAGTCCTCAGGTGCGGGGGAACGCTTTCTTT. It yields the protein CASSPQVRGNAFF. The chain joins TRBV6-5 to TRBJ1-1; D is possibly TRBD1 (5 bases). CDR3 length: 13 amino acids. Per the germline V gene, CDR1 is MNHEY and CDR2 is SVGAGI. Trimming left V 5 bases short and J 11 bases short, with 18 bases between.

The chain is built from TRBV6-5 and TRBJ2-1; TRBD2 matches 8 bases. The CDR3 consists of 15 residues. Germline values: CDR1 MNHEY, CDR2 SVGAGI. The V and J ends lost 0 bases and 6 bases, in that order; junction bases with no gene match: 4. The CDR3 bases are TGTGCCAGCAGTTACTCGGGACTAGGGGTCAATGAGCAGTTCTTC. Residues: CASSYSGLGVNEQFF.

This clone has just a few counts. The rearrangement joins TRBV29-1 to TRBJ1-3; D call uncertain. There are 16 residues in the CDR3. Germline assignment: CDR1 SQVTM and CDR2 ANQGSEA. The V end was cut by 0 bases, the J end by 1 base, with 13 bases between. The chain's CDR3 is CSVEDFGGTSGNTIYF. Written as DNA, the CDR3 is TGCAGCGTTGAAGATTTTGGCGGTACGTCTGGAAACACCATATATTTT.